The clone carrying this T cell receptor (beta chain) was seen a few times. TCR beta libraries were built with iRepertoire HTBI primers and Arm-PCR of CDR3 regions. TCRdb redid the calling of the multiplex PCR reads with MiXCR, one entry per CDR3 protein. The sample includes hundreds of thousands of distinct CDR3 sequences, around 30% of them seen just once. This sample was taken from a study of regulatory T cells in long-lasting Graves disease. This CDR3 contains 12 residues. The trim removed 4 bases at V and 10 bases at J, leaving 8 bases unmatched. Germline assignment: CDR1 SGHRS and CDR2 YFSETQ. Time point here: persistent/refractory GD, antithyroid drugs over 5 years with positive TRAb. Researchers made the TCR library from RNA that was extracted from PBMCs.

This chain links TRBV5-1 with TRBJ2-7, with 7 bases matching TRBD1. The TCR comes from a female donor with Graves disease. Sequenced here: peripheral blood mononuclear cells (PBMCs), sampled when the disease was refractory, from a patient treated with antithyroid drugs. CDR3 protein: CASSPWGQLQYF. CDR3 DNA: TGCGCCAGCAGCCCCTGGGGACAGCTTCAGTACTTC.